This record concerns one TCR beta chain sequence. Germline CDR1 is MNHEY and CDR2 is SVGAGI. Trimming took 7 bases from V and 1 from J, leaving 11 bases between them. CDR3 length: 15 residues. These data originate in a study of blood T cell repertoires in COVID-19. The wider study: Specimens from acute and convalescent COVID-19 originated in the United States, Italy and Spain. T cells, B-cell-depleted T cells, or PBMCs provided the cDNA or gDNA that served as material.

Some clones are missing from TCRdb's copy, which holds only in-frame ones; the method was immunoSEQ multiplex PCR. The table includes 110,000 to 150,000 clones, 85% to 90% detected once. The genes are TRBV6-5 and TRBJ1-6, with TRBD1 as a possible D gene (5 bases). This receptor was identified in a woman aged 60 to 75 with acute or convalescent COVID-19. The sequencing sample was made of peripheral blood. The CDR3 region has the DNA TGTGCCAGCAAAGGGGTGGTGTCCTATAATTCACCCCTCCACTTT. The encoded protein is CASKGVVSYNSPLHF.